These 22 T cell receptor beta chains originate from one sample sequenced in a study of blood T cell repertoires in COVID-19. The method was immunoSEQ multiplex PCR; TCRdb's version includes in-frame clones alone and lacks a portion of them. The profile shows about 280,000 clones, over 75% of them singletons. Sequencing was performed on peripheral blood. The source of these receptors is a man between 18 and 29 years old with active or convalescent COVID-19.

The V gene is TRBV27, the J gene TRBJ2-3, with a tentative D call TRBD2 (6 bases). This CDR3 contains 15 residues. Germline values: CDR1 MNHEY, CDR2 SMNVEV (reference sequence). The V end was cut by 7 bases, the J end by 5 bases, with 19 bases between. The CDR3 DNA follows: TGTGCCAGCAACAAGGCGGGACTTGGACAAGATACGCAGTATTTT. It is translated as CASNKAGLGQDTQYF.

For the CDR3, the DNA is TGTGCCAGCAGTTCAACAGGGTACTCCTACAATGAGCAGTTCTTC. Translation: CASSSTGYSYNEQFF. The chain links TRBV6-5 to TRBJ2-1; possible D gene TRBD1, 6 bases. The germline CDR1 and CDR2 sequences are MNHEY and SVGAGI. V lost 4 bases, J lost 0 bases, and 10 bases lay in between. The CDR3 consists of 15 residues.

The rearrangement links TRBV18 to TRBJ1-4; weak D call: TRBD1 (5 bases). The CDR3 spans 15 residues. Germline V gene data show CDR1 as KGHSH and CDR2 as LQKENI. The V end was cut by 3 bases, the J end by 8 bases, with 16 bases between. The CDR3 nucleotides are TGTGCCAGCTCACCCGAGGGGCCGGGGGACGAAAAACTGTTTTTT. This codes for CASSPEGPGDEKLFF.

The chain joins TRBV15 to TRBJ1-4, with 7 bases aligning to TRBD1. CDR3 length: 14 amino acids. J gave up 8 bases and V 2 bases, and 5 bases lay outside the gene matches. The germline CDR1 and CDR2 sequences are LNHNV and YYDKDF (reference sequence). The CDR3 protein is CATSRPGGEEKLFF. The CDR3 nucleotides read TGTGCCACCAGCAGACCAGGGGGTGAGGAAAAACTGTTTTTT.

The chain employs TRBV19 and TRBJ1-1, with D possibly TRBD1 on 5 matching bases. The CDR3 has 14 amino acids. CDR1 is LNHDA and CDR2 is SQIVND in the germline V gene (reference sequence). The V gene lost 5 bases and the J gene lost 1 base, with 11 bases spanning the gap. The CDR3 DNA is TGTGCCAGTAGTGCCGGGGGGTCGAACACTGAAGCTTTCTTT. Translation: CASSAGGSNTEAFF.

V gene TRBV9 combines with J gene TRBJ1-4; unclear D gene. Trimming took off 3 bases at V and 0 bases at J, with 6 bases between the two ends. Per germline, CDR1 SGDLS and CDR2 YYNGEE. CDR3 length: 14 amino acids. The CDR3: CASSAGATNEKLFF. The CDR3 region has the DNA TGTGCCAGCAGCGCAGGTGCAACTAATGAAAAACTGTTTTTT.

This clone was observed once. The genes are TRBV6-2 or TRBV6-3 and TRBJ2-3; 9 nucleotides line up with TRBD2. Per the germline V gene, CDR1 is MNHEY and CDR2 is SVGEGT. This CDR3 contains 15 residues. J was trimmed by 4 bases and V by 2 bases; bases with no gene match: 4. In nucleotides, the CDR3 is TGTGCCAGCAGTTACGGCGGGGGGGCGTCAGATACGCAGTATTTT. Translated, it gives CASSYGGGASDTQYF.

The chain is built from TRBV12-3 or TRBV12-4 and TRBJ2-1, with D maybe TRBD2 (5 bases). This CDR3 is built from 12 residues. With 5 bases removed from V and 15 bases from J, the gap between germline ends came to 17 bases. CDR3 sequence (DNA): TGTGCCAGCAGTGCAGCGGATCTTCTCGGGTTCTTC. Its protein is CASSAADLLGFF.

The chain is built from TRBV13 and TRBJ2-7, with 11 bases aligning to TRBD1. Trimming cost V 5 bases and J 5 bases; bases outside gene matches: 11. The germline V gene encodes CDR1 PRHDT and CDR2 FYEKMQ (reference sequence). This CDR3 is 16 amino acids long. The CDR3, as DNA: TGTGCCAGCAGCCAGAACCCGGGACAGGGGGTAAACGAGCAGTACTTC. Translated, it gives CASSQNPGQGVNEQYF.

V usage is TRBV4-3 and J usage is TRBJ1-4; tentative D call: TRBD1 (6 bases). Germline CDR1 is LGHNA and CDR2 is YSLEER. V lost 5 bases and J lost 3, with 10 bases in between. The CDR3 covers 14 residues. The CDR3 protein is CASSYGQSNEKLFF. The CDR3 DNA sequence: TGCGCCAGCAGCTACGGACAGTCTAATGAAAAACTGTTTTTT.

The rearrangement joins TRBV4-1 to TRBJ1-1; D is perhaps TRBD1 (6 bases). V was cut by 6 bases and J by 8 bases, with 22 bases left in between. The V gene's germline CDR1 is MGHRA and CDR2 YSYEKL. This CDR3 comprises 15 residues. The CDR3 here is CASRSNRDGSVEAFF. DNA for the CDR3: TGCGCCAGCAGAAGCAACAGGGACGGTTCTGTGGAAGCTTTCTTT.

This chain joins TRBV7-6 and TRBJ2-7; 10 bases agree with TRBD2. This CDR3 region has 19 residues. The germline V gene encodes CDR1 SGHVS and CDR2 FNYEAQ. Germline trimming cut 0 bases from V and 10 bases from J; bases unmatched to any gene: 21. Here the CDR3 DNA reads TGTGCCAGCAGCTTAGCGATACCGACGCGAGCGGGGGGGAGAGTGAACCAGTACTTC. Translating gives CASSLAIPTRAGGRVNQYF.

This clone was seen a few times. This chain uses TRBV6-5 with TRBJ1-5, with D tentatively TRBD1 (5 bases). The CDR3 runs 13 residues. V dropped 7 bases and J dropped 6 bases, with 13 bases sitting between them. The germline CDR1 and CDR2 sequences are MNHEY and SVGAGI. The CDR3 loop is CASTSTARQPQHF. In nucleotides, the CDR3 is TGTGCCAGCACATCGACAGCCCGTCAGCCCCAGCATTTT.

The chain recombines TRBV7-6 with TRBJ2-4; 7 nucleotides match TRBD2. Germline loops: CDR1 SGHVS, CDR2 FNYEAQ. Losses at the gene ends were 1 base for V and 2 bases for J; bases not matched to a gene: 5. This CDR3 spans 16 amino acids. The CDR3 region has the DNA TGTGCCAGCAGCTTAGGTGGCGGGGGATCCAAAAACATTCAGTACTTC. It specifies CASSLGGGGSKNIQYF. Variable domain in full (rest from reference TRBV7-6 and TRBJ2-4): GAGVSQSPRYKVTKRGQDVALRCDPISGHVSLYWYRQALGQGPEFLTYFNYEAQQDKSGLPNDRFSAERPEGSISTLTIQRTEQRDSAMYRCASSLGGGGSKNIQYFGAGTRLSVL.

The CDR3 loop reads CASSTRTGSGGYTF. The CDR3 DNA follows: TGTGCCAGCAGTACCCGGACAGGGTCGGGTGGCTACACCTTC. The J gene is TRBJ1-2, the V gene TRBV25-1, with TRBD1 matching 8 bases. After removal of 5 bases from V and 7 bases from J, the junction contained 9 bases not matched to a gene. Germline V gives CDR1 MGHDK, CDR2 SYGVNS. CDR3 length equals 14 residues.

The rearrangement joins TRBV12-5 to TRBJ2-7, with 10 bases lining up with TRBD1. Germline V gene sequence: CDR1 LGHNT, CDR2 FRNRAP. The CDR3 covers 14 residues. V was pared by 6 bases and J by 4 bases, with 6 bases of the junction left unmatched. The CDR3 protein is CASGMTGGQYEQYF. The CDR3 DNA sequence: TGTGCTAGTGGGATGACAGGGGGCCAGTACGAGCAGTACTTC.

This chain uses TRBV15 with TRBJ2-7, with a tentative D call TRBD1 (5 bases). There are 14 residues in the CDR3. Germline assignment: CDR1 LNHNV and CDR2 YYDKDF (reference sequence). Between the trimmed V and J ends, which lost 0 bases and 4 bases, there was a span of 10 bases. Written as DNA, the CDR3 is TGTGCCACCAGCAGAGATTCGCAGGGTTACGAGCAGTACTTC. Translation: CATSRDSQGYEQYF.

The J gene is TRBJ1-2, the V gene TRBV5-4; TRBD1 might be the D (6 bases). The CDR3 runs 17 residues. CDR1 is SGHNT, CDR2 YYREEE, per germline (reference sequence). V lost 2 bases, J lost 8 bases, and 25 bases lay in between. The CDR3 is CASSFHSGYGGRDGYTF. In nucleotides, the CDR3 is TGTGCCAGCAGCTTCCATTCGGGGTATGGGGGCCGGGACGGCTACACCTTC.

V and J are TRBV25-1 and TRBJ2-7; D call uncertain. Between the trimmed V and J ends, which lost 3 bases and 7 bases, there was a span of 7 bases. This CDR3 contains 11 residues. The germline V gene has CDR1 MGHDK and CDR2 SYGVNS. CDR3 in DNA: TGTGCCAGCAGTGAGGTGCGGGAGCAGTACTTC. This codes for CASSEVREQYF.

This clone appeared a single time. The CDR3 loop is CASSRAGITDTQYF. In DNA form, the CDR3 reads TGTGCCAGCAGTAGAGCGGGGATCACAGATACGCAGTATTTT. This chain links TRBV2 with TRBJ2-3; TRBD2 agrees at 7 bases. With V trimmed by 5 bases and J by 2 bases, 4 bases remained unmatched. CDR3 length: 14 residues. CDR1 is SNHLY, CDR2 FYNNEI, per germline.

The chain recombines TRBV15 with TRBJ1-2, with TRBD1 matching 7 bases. Per the germline V gene, CDR1 is LNHNV and CDR2 is YYDKDF (reference sequence). This CDR3 has 16 residues. V gave up 2 bases and J gave up 6 bases; unmatched junction bases: 12. The CDR3 nucleotides are TGTGCCACCAGCAGAAGCTCCCATGGACAGGCGGATGGCTACACCTTC. Amino acids: CATSRSSHGQADGYTF.

CDR3 nucleotide sequence: TGTGCCAGCAGCTTAGTAAACGAGCAGTACTTC. This encodes CASSLVNEQYF. The chain couples TRBV7-9 to TRBJ2-7; the D is unclear. Trimming shortened V by 1 base and J by 5 bases, and 3 bases separated the two germline ends. CDR3 length: 11 amino acids. The V gene's germline CDR1 is SEHNR and CDR2 FQNEAQ (reference sequence).